This TCR beta chain stems from a study of T cell clonotyping in hematopoietic cell transplantation. Study-wide findings and caveats: Without cell sorting, CD4 versus CD8 contributions remain unresolved.

This CDR3 spans 15 amino acids. In germline, CDR1 is MNHEY, CDR2 SVGAGI. After removal of 2 bases from V and 8 bases from J, the junction contained 8 bases not matched to a gene. Sequenced by immunoSEQ multiplex PCR; TCRdb stores in-frame clones only, minus some. The table lists some 30,000 clones, roughly nine tenths of them singletons. About this clone: Its antigen is currently unknown.

J is TRBJ1-4 and V is TRBV6-5; TRBD1 matches at 7 bases. The sequence was obtained from a female patient in her fifties who had an allogeneic stem cell transplant from a related donor, so the T cells may come from the graft donor. Some clones in this sample may be carry-over from other donors' samples. The sample here was PBMCs, taken 100 days after allogeneic stem cell transplant. CDR3 nucleotide sequence: TGTGCCAGCAGTTACATACAGGGGCGAAGGGAAAAACTGTTTTTT. Translated, it gives CASSYIQGRREKLFF.